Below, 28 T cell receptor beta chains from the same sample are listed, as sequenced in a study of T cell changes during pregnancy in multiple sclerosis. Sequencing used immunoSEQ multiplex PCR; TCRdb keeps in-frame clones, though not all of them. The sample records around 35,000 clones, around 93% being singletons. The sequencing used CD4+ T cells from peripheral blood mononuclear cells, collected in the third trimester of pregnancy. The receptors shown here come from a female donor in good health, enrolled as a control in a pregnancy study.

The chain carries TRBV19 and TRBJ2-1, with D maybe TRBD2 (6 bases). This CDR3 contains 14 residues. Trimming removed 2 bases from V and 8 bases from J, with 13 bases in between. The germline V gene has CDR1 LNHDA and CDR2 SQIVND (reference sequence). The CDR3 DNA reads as TGTGCCAGTAGTATACGCTCCACGGGGGATGAGCAGTTCTTC. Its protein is CASSIRSTGDEQFF.

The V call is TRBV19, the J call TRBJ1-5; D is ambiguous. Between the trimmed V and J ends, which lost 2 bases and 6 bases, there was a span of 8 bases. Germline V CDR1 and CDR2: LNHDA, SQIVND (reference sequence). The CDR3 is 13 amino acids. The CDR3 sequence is CASSIISGQPQHF. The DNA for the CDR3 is TGTGCCAGTAGTATAATTTCGGGTCAGCCCCAGCATTTT.

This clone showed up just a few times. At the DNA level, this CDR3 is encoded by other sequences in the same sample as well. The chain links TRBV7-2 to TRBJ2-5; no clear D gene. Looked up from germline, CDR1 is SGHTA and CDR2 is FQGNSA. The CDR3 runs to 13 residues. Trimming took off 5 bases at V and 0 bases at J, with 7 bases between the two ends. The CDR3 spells CASSPSYQETQYF. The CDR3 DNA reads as TGTGCCAGCAGCCCTTCGTACCAAGAGACCCAGTACTTC.

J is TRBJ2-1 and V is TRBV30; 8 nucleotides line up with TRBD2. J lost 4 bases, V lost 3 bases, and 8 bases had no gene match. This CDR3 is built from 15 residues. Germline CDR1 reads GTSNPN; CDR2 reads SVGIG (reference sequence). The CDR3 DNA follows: TGTGCCTGGAGCCTACCGGCGGGGGGATACAATGAGCAGTTCTTC. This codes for CAWSLPAGGYNEQFF.

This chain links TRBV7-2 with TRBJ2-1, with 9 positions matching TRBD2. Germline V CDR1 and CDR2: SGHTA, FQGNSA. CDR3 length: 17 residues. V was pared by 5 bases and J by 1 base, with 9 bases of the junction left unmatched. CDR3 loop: CASSEDSGGNSYNEQFF. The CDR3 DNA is TGTGCCAGCAGCGAAGATAGCGGGGGTAATTCCTACAATGAGCAGTTCTTC. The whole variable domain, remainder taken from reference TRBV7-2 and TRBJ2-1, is GAGVSQSPSNKVTEKGKDVELRCDPISGHTALYWYRQSLGQGLEFLIYFQGNSAPDKSGLPSDRFSAERTGGSVSTLTIQRTQQEDSAVYLCASSEDSGGNSYNEQFFGPGTRLTVL.

The DNA for the CDR3 is TGCAGTGCTTTGGGTGAGGCCCAGTACTTC. Protein product: CSALGEAQYF. The chain recombines TRBV20-1 with TRBJ2-5; the D is unclear. This CDR3 region has 10 residues. Germline V gene sequence: CDR1 DFQATT, CDR2 SNEGSKA (reference sequence). V was trimmed by 5 bases and J by 9 bases, leaving 10 bases between them.

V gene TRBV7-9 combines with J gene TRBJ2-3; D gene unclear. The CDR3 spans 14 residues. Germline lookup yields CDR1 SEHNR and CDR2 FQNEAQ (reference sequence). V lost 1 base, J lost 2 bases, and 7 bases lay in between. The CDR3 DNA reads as TGTGCCAGCAGCTTAGTGTCCTACACAGATACGCAGTATTTT. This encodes CASSLVSYTDTQYF.

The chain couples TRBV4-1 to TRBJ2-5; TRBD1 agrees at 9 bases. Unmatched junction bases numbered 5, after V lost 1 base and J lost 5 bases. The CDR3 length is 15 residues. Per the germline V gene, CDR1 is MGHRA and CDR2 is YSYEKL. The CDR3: CASSQAGTGWETQYF. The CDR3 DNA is TGCGCCAGCAGCCAAGCCGGGACAGGGTGGGAGACCCAGTACTTC.

The chain's CDR3 is CASRRGEKLFF. DNA of the CDR3: TGCGCCAGCAGGCGGGGGGAAAAACTGTTTTTT. The chain employs TRBV5-1 and TRBJ1-4; TRBD1 might be the D (5 bases). V was pared by 5 bases and J by 8 bases, with 7 bases between. The V gene's germline CDR1 is SGHRS and CDR2 YFSETQ. This CDR3 is built from 11 residues.

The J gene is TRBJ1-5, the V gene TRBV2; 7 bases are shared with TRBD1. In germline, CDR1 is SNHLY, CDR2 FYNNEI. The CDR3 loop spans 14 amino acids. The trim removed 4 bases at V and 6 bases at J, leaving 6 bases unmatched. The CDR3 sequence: CASSGQGGTQPQHF. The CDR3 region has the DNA TGTGCCAGCAGTGGACAGGGAGGCACTCAGCCCCAGCATTTT.

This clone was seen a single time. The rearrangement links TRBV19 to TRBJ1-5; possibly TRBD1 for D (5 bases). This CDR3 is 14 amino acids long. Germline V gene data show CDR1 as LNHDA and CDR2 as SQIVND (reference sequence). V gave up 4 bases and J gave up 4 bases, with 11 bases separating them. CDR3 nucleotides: TGTGCCAGTAGTAAGGAAAGGGGTAATCAGCCCCAGCATTTT. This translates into CASSKERGNQPQHF. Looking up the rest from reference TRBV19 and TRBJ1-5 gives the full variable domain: DGGITQSPKYLFRKEGQNVTLSCEQNLNHDAMYWYRQDPGQGLRLIYYSQIVNDFQKGDIAEGYSVSREKKESFPLTVTSAQKNPTAFYLCASSKERGNQPQHFGDGTRLSIL.

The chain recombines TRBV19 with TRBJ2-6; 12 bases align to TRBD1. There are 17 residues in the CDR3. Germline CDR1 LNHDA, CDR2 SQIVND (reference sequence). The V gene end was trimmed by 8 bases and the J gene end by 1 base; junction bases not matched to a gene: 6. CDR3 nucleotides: TGTGCCAGTTTACCGGGACAGGGGGCATCTGGGGCCAACGTCCTGACTTTC. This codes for CASLPGQGASGANVLTF.

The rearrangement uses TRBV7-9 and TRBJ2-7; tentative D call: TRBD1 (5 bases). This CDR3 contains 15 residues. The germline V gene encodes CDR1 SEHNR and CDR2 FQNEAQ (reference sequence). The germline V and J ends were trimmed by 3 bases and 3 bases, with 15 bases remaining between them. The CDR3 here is CASSFGAGARYEQYF. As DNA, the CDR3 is TGTGCCAGCAGCTTTGGGGCAGGCGCTCGCTACGAGCAGTACTTC.

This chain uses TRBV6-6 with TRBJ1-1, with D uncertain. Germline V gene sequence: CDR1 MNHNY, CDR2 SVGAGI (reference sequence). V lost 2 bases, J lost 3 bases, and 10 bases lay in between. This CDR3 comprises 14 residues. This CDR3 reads CASSYLQRDTEAFF. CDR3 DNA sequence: TGTGCCAGCAGTTACCTACAGCGGGACACTGAAGCTTTCTTT.

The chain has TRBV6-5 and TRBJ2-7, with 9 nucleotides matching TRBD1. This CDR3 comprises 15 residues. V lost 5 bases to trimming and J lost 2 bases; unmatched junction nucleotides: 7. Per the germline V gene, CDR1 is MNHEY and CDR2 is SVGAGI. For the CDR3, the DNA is TGTGCCAGCAGTCCAGACAGGGGGGACCCCTACGAGCAGTACTTC. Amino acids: CASSPDRGDPYEQYF.

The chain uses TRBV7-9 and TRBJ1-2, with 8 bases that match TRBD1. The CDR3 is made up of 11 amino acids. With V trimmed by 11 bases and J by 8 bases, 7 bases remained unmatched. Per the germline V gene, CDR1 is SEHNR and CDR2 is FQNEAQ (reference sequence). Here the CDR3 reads CAGWTGNGYTF. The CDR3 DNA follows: TGTGCCGGCTGGACAGGGAACGGCTACACCTTC.

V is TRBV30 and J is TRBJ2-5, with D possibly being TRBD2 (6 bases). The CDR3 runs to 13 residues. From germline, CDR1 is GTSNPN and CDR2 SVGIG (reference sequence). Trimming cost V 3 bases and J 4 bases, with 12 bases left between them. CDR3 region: CAWSPGLRETQYF. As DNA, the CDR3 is TGTGCCTGGAGCCCGGGACTGAGAGAGACCCAGTACTTC. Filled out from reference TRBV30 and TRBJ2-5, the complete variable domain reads SQTIHQWPATLVQPVGSPLSLECTVEGTSNPNLYWYRQAAGRGLQLLFYSVGIGQISSEVPQNLSASRPQDRQFILSSKKLLLSDSGFYLCAWSPGLRETQYFGPGTRLLVL.

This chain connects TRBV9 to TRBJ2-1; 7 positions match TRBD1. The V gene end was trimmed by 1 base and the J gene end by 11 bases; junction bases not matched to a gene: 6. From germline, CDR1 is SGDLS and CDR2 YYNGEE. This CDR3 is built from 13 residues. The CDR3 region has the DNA TGTGCCAGCAGCGTACGGGACAGCGATAAGCAGTTCTTC. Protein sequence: CASSVRDSDKQFF.

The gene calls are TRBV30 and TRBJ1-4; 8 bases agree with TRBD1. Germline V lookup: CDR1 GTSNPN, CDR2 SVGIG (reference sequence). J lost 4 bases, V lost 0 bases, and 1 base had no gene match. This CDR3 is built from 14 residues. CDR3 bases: TGTGCCTGGAGTGTACAGGGGGGTAATGAAAAACTGTTTTTT. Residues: CAWSVQGGNEKLFF.

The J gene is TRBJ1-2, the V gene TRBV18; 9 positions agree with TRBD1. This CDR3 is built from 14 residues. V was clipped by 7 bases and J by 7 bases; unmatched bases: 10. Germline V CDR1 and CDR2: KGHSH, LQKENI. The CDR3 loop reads CASFPEQGASGYTF. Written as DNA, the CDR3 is TGTGCCAGCTTCCCGGAACAGGGGGCCTCTGGCTACACCTTC.

CDR3 residues: CASIQGASGYTF. For the CDR3, the DNA is TGTGCCAGCATTCAGGGGGCGAGTGGCTACACCTTC. This sequence joins TRBV28 and TRBJ1-2; 8 positions agree with TRBD1. The junction had 5 bases not matched to a gene; V was cut back by 7 bases and J by 7 bases. Germline-derived CDR1 and CDR2 are MDHEN and SYDVKM. The CDR3 consists of 12 residues.

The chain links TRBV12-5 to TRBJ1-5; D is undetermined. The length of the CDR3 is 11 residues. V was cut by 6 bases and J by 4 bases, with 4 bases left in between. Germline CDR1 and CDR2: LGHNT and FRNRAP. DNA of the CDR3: TGTGCTAGTGGCCCTAATCAGCCCCAGCATTTT. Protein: CASGPNQPQHF.

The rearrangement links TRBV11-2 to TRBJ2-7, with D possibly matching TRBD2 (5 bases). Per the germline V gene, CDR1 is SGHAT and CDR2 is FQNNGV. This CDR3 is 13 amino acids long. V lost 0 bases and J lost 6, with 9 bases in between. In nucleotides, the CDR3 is TGTGCCAGCAGCTTAGACCAAGGAGGCGAGCAGTACTTC. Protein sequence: CASSLDQGGEQYF.

The CDR3 loop reads CASSYRNRGNSPLHF. CDR3 in DNA: TGTGCCAGCAGCTACCGGAACAGGGGAAACTCACCCCTCCACTTT. V and J are TRBV6-5 and TRBJ1-6, with 7 bases lining up with TRBD1. The length of the CDR3 is 15 residues. The germline gives CDR1 MNHEY, CDR2 SVGAGI. V lost 6 bases to trimming and J lost 10 bases; unmatched junction nucleotides: 12.

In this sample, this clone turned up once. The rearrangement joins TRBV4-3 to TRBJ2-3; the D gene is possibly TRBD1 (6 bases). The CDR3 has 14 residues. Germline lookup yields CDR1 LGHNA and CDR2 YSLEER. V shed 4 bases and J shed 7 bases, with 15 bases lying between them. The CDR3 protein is CASSPPGAYNTQYF. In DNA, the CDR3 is TGCGCCAGCAGCCCCCCAGGGGCGTACAATACGCAGTATTTT.

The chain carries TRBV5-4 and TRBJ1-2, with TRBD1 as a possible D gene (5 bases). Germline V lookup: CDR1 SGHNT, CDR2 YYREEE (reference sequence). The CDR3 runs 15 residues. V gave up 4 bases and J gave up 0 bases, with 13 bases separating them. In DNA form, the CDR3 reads TGTGCCAGCAGCCGGGGGACTTCAGCTAACTATGGCTACACCTTC. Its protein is CASSRGTSANYGYTF. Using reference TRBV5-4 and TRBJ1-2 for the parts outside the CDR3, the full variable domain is ETGVTQSPTHLIKTRGQQVTLRCSSQSGHNTVSWYQQALGQGPQFIFQYYREEENGRGNFPPRFSGLQFPNYSSELNVNALELDDSALYLCASSRGTSANYGYTFGSGTRLTVV.

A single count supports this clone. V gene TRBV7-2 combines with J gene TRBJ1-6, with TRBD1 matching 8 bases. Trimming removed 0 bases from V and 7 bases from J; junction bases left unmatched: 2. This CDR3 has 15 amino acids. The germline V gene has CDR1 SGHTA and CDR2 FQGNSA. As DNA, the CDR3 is TGTGCCAGCAGCTTAGCCAGGGGGCTGAATTCACCCCTCCACTTT. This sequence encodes CASSLARGLNSPLHF.

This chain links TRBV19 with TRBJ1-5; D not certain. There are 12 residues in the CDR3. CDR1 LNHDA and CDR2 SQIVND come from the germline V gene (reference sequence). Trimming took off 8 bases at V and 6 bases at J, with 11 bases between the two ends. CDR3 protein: CASSFLAQPQHF. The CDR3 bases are TGTGCCAGTTCCTTCTTGGCTCAGCCCCAGCATTTT.